One sample yielded the 18 T cell receptor beta chains listed below, sequenced in a study of technical replicates of blood from a handful of donors. TCRdb's copy holds only in-frame clones and misses some; the assay was immunoSEQ multiplex PCR. Of over 75,000 clones listed, approximately 97% were seen once; the top ten hold 0.18%. The sequenced sample was T cells isolated from PBMCs. The receptors come from a human donor in good health.

The V call is TRBV29-1, the J call TRBJ2-3; maybe TRBD2 (6 bases). The CDR3 contains 15 residues. Germline V gene lookup returns CDR1 SQVTM and CDR2 ANQGSEA. The V gene lost 5 bases and the J gene lost 4 bases, with 19 bases spanning the gap. The CDR3: CSVSPGLHSSDTQYF. Written as DNA, the CDR3 is TGCAGCGTTTCACCGGGACTTCATTCCTCAGATACGCAGTATTTT.

This chain links TRBV9 with TRBJ1-2; 7 bases match TRBD1. The CDR3 sequence is 15 residues long. Germline CDR1 reads SGDLS; CDR2 reads YYNGEE. Trimming cost V 2 bases and J 5 bases; bases outside gene matches: 9. The CDR3 loop is CASSVPPDREYGYTF. The CDR3 DNA is TGTGCCAGCAGCGTGCCCCCTGACAGGGAATATGGCTACACCTTC.

The genes are TRBV28 and TRBJ2-7; 11 bases line up with TRBD2. Germline-derived CDR1 and CDR2 are MDHEN and SYDVKM. V lost 6 bases and J lost 0; bases outside the gene matches: 4. The CDR3 contains 15 residues. The CDR3 nucleotides read TGTGCCAGCAGCACCGGGACTAGCGGCTCCTACGAGCAGTACTTC. Encoded protein: CASSTGTSGSYEQYF.

The CDR3 coding sequence is TGCGCCAGCAGCCCAGGCAGGGCGAACACTGAAGCTTTCTTT. It codes for CASSPGRANTEAFF. The chain employs TRBV4-1 and TRBJ1-1; possibly TRBD1 for D (5 bases). V lost 4 bases and J lost 1, with 10 bases in between. This CDR3 region has 14 residues. Germline V gene data show CDR1 as MGHRA and CDR2 as YSYEKL.

V and J are TRBV20-1 and TRBJ1-1; D gene ambiguous. Per the germline V gene, CDR1 is DFQATT and CDR2 is SNEGSKA (reference sequence). This CDR3 region has 11 residues. V dropped 7 bases and J dropped 0 bases, with 6 bases sitting between them. CDR3 protein: CSVAMNTEAFF. DNA for the CDR3: TGCAGTGTTGCGATGAACACTGAAGCTTTCTTT.

The gene calls are TRBV28 and TRBJ1-1; 10 nucleotides line up with TRBD1. In germline, CDR1 is MDHEN, CDR2 SYDVKM. The CDR3 consists of 16 residues. The trim removed 2 bases at V and 3 bases at J, leaving 6 bases unmatched. In DNA, the CDR3 is TGTGCCAGCAGTTTAGACAGGGGGCATTGGGACACTGAAGCTTTCTTT. Translating gives CASSLDRGHWDTEAFF. The variable domain in full, completed from reference TRBV28 and TRBJ1-1, reads DVKVTQSSRYLVKRTGEKVFLECVQDMDHENMFWYRQDPGLGLRLIYFSYDVKMKEKGDIPEGYSVSREKKERFSLILESASTNQTSMYLCASSLDRGHWDTEAFFGQGTRLTVV.

This clone was found once. This chain connects TRBV28 to TRBJ1-2; the D is unclear. Germline V gene data show CDR1 as MDHEN and CDR2 as SYDVKM. This CDR3 is 15 amino acids long. V shed 5 bases and J shed 5 bases, with 18 bases lying between them. The CDR3 DNA reads as TGTGCCAGCAGTCCAAGTGGCAGGCTCGTTTATGGCTACACCTTC. Translation gives CASSPSGRLVYGYTF.

This CDR3 reads CASSFKGEDYEQYF. CDR3 nucleotide sequence: TGTGCCAGCAGTTTTAAAGGGGAGGACTACGAGCAGTACTTC. This sequence joins TRBV28 and TRBJ2-7; D is possibly TRBD2 (6 bases). Deletions cut 3 bases from V and 3 bases from J, with 12 bases between. The CDR3 sequence is 14 residues long. Per germline, CDR1 MDHEN and CDR2 SYDVKM. The full variable domain, with the rest looked up from reference TRBV28 and TRBJ2-7, is DVKVTQSSRYLVKRTGEKVFLECVQDMDHENMFWYRQDPGLGLRLIYFSYDVKMKEKGDIPEGYSVSREKKERFSLILESASTNQTSMYLCASSFKGEDYEQYFGPGTRLTVT.

The chain recombines TRBV5-4 with TRBJ2-5; D possibly corresponds to TRBD2 (5 bases). Germline values: CDR1 SGHNT, CDR2 YYREEE (reference sequence). Trimming took 6 bases from V and 4 from J, leaving 16 bases between them. This CDR3 is 14 amino acids long. CDR3 protein: CASTLKGARETQYF. The DNA of the CDR3 is TGTGCCAGCACCCTCAAGGGAGCGCGAGAGACCCAGTACTTC.

The chain recombines TRBV27 with TRBJ1-1, with unresolved D. Trimming pared 3 bases from V and 6 bases from J, leaving 17 bases between. The CDR3 covers 15 residues. From germline, CDR1 is MNHEY and CDR2 SMNVEV (reference sequence). The CDR3 spells CASSFDRGGGSEAFF. The CDR3 DNA reads TGTGCCAGCAGTTTTGACCGCGGAGGAGGGTCTGAAGCTTTCTTT.

The chain employs TRBV19 and TRBJ2-3; 7 positions match TRBD1. CDR3 size: 15 residues. Losses at the gene ends were 5 bases for V and 8 bases for J; bases not matched to a gene: 13. Germline CDR1 is LNHDA and CDR2 is SQIVND (reference sequence). In nucleotides, the CDR3 is TGTGCCAGTAGTCCCTGGACAGGCTTCTCACGTACGCAGTATTTT. It specifies CASSPWTGFSRTQYF.

The rearrangement uses TRBV5-1 and TRBJ1-2; D might be TRBD1 (5 bases). CDR1 and CDR2 (germline): SGHRS, YFSETQ. CDR3 length: 14 amino acids. V was shortened by 5 bases and J by 4 bases, with 15 bases between the two germline ends. The DNA of the CDR3 is TGCGCCAGCAGGCTGTTAGACAGTACCTATGGCTACACCTTC. Its translation is CASRLLDSTYGYTF.

The rearrangement links TRBV19 to TRBJ1-2; D may be TRBD1 (5 bases). V lost 5 bases and J lost 0, with 10 bases in between. Germline-derived CDR1 and CDR2 are LNHDA and SQIVND (reference sequence). The CDR3 runs 14 residues. The CDR3: CASSAGPANYGYTF. In DNA form, the CDR3 reads TGTGCCAGTAGTGCGGGGCCAGCTAACTATGGCTACACCTTC.

The rearrangement links TRBV5-6 to TRBJ2-1; D is uncertain. Deletions cut 1 base from V and 4 bases from J, with 6 bases between. The germline CDR1 and CDR2 sequences are SGHDT and YYEEEE. The CDR3 is made up of 13 amino acids. The CDR3 DNA follows: TGTGCCAGCAGCTTGCCTCTGTACAATGAGCAGTTCTTC. It is translated as CASSLPLYNEQFF.

V gene TRBV28 combines with J gene TRBJ1-1; maybe TRBD1 (5 bases). The CDR3 totals 15 residues. The germline gives CDR1 MDHEN, CDR2 SYDVKM. The ends were cut back, 6 bases at V and 4 bases at J, with 18 bases in the middle. The chain's CDR3 is CASREPRVFGTEAFF. In nucleotides, the CDR3 is TGTGCCAGCAGAGAACCCAGGGTATTTGGCACTGAAGCTTTCTTT.

The chain's CDR3 is CASSADRGYGYTF. The DNA of the CDR3 is TGTGCCAGCAGCGCTGACAGGGGGTATGGCTACACCTTC. J is TRBJ1-2 and V is TRBV21-1; the table assigns TRBD1, which was not confirmed against the DNA. TRBV21-1 is given as a pseudogene. This CDR3 has 13 residues.

This rearrangement joins TRBV29-1 to TRBJ2-3; 14 nucleotides line up with TRBD2. Germline assignment: CDR1 SQVTM and CDR2 ANQGSEA. J was trimmed by 6 bases and V by 6 bases; bases with no gene match: 8. CDR3 size: 15 residues. The CDR3 sequence is CSVGTSGSGGDTQYF. The CDR3 DNA reads TGCAGCGTCGGGACTAGCGGGAGCGGCGGGGATACGCAGTATTTT.

The chain joins TRBV19 to TRBJ1-5; D ambiguous. Germline CDR1 LNHDA, CDR2 SQIVND (reference sequence). The CDR3 is made up of 15 amino acids. The V end was cut by 3 bases, the J end by 3 bases, with 12 bases between. CDR3 sequence reads: CASSIRGDHNQPQHF. The CDR3 DNA reads TGTGCCAGTAGTATCCGCGGGGATCACAATCAGCCCCAGCATTTT.